This record concerns one TCR beta chain sequence. The entry originates in a study of control samples from healthy donors and cancer patients. Only in-frame clones appear in the TCRdb table, and some are missing; sequencing was by immunoSEQ multiplex PCR. The sample holds around 140,000 clones, 90% to 95% seen once. Trimming shortened V by 0 bases and J by 10 bases, and 13 bases separated the two germline ends. Germline lookup yields CDR1 SGHDN and CDR2 FVKESK. This CDR3 is 14 amino acids long. The V and J genes are TRBV14 and TRBJ2-1; D is unresolved. Specimen: blood. The clonotype was recovered from a man between 18 and 29 years old in good health. The CDR3 sequence is CASSQDWPRNEQFF. The CDR3 DNA reads as TGTGCCAGCAGCCAAGATTGGCCAAGAAACGAGCAGTTCTTC.